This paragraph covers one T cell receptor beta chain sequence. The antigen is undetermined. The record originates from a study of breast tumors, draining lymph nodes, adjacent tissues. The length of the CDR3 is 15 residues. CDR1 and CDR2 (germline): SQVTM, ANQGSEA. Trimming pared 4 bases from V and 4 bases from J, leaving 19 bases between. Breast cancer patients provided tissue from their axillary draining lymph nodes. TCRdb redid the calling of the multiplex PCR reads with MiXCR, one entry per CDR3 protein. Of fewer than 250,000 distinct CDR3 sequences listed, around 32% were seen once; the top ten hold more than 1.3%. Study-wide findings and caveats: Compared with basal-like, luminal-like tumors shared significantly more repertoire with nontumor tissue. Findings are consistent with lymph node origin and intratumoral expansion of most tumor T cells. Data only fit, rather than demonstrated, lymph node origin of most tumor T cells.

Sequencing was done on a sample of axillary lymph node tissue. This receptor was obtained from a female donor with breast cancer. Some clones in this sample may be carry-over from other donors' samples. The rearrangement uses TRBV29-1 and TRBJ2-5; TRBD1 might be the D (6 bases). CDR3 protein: CSVGTALTGRETQYF. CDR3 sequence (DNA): TGCAGCGTTGGAACCGCTTTAACAGGGCGAGAGACCCAGTACTTC.